This TCR beta chain was captured in a study of T-cell reconstitution after alpha-beta-depleted transplantation in children. Study-wide results and limits: T-cell numbers and diversity one year post-transplant derived largely from freshly generated T cells.

This sample's TCRbeta library carried unique molecular identifier barcodes. TCRdb called the PCR reads again in MiXCR, with one record for every CDR3 protein. The repertoire consists of about 98,000 distinct CDR3 sequences, with about 6.8% occurring once and the leading ten covering 16%. This clonotype was observed a handful of times. Antigen specificity is unknown. Trimming took off 0 bases at V and 1 base at J, with 19 bases between the two ends. Germline V gives CDR1 SGHDT, CDR2 YYEEEE. This CDR3 region has 19 residues. This specimen was PBMCs, taken before TCRalphabeta/CD19-depleted stem cell transplant. This TCR was sampled from a boy younger than 10 with acute lymphoblastic leukemia, due to receive a stem cell transplant. This sequence joins TRBV5-6 and TRBJ1-4, with TRBD1 as a possible D gene (5 bases). Written as DNA, the CDR3 is TGTGCCAGCAGCTTGGGTCCCAGGGTTTTAGATGGAACTAATGAAAAACTGTTTTTT. As protein: CASSLGPRVLDGTNEKLFF.